Reported below is one T cell receptor beta chain. Its antigen is undetermined. Germline lookup yields CDR1 SGHRS and CDR2 YFSETQ. V was pared by 5 bases and J by 0 bases, with 23 bases between. The CDR3 has 18 amino acids. The data were obtained in a study of post-analysis software for immune sequencing data. On the study more broadly: The courses of disease that were included comprised relapsing-remitting, secondary progressive and progressive-relapsing multiple sclerosis. Notes on the study in general: A handful of TRBV segments were significantly more frequent in patients than in controls. TRBV5-6, TRBV5-1 and TRBV20-1 were among these segments. Same-batch samples co-clustered strongly by F measure.

cDNA libraries of TCR beta carried unique molecular identifiers. T cells numbering about 0.85 to 10 million yielded cDNA molecules that totaled roughly 0.5 million. A single record per CDR3 protein comes from TCRdb applying MiXCR to the PCR reads. The table includes hundreds of thousands of distinct CDR3 sequences, under 70% detected once. The TCR was taken from a girl under 18 with multiple sclerosis. What was sequenced was blood. The chain combines TRBV5-1 with TRBJ2-5; D may be TRBD1 (6 bases). The CDR3 nucleotides are TGCGCCAGCAGTATGAGGGGTCAGGGGCCCCTGTACCAAGAGACCCAGTACTTC. Protein product: CASSMRGQGPLYQETQYF.